This T cell receptor (beta chain) was recovered during a study of T cells in Graves' hyperthyroidism and ophthalmopathy. It was RNA transcripts that yielded the amplified TCR beta CDR3 regions. The HTBI primer set drove a first-round RT-PCR of the TCR CDR3. Each CDR3 protein is one row after TCRdb ran MiXCR on the multiplex PCR reads. The data hold almost 500,000 distinct CDR3 sequences, with 22% observed a single time. Germline assignment: CDR1 SGDLS and CDR2 YYNGEE. With 3 bases removed from V and 1 base from J, the gap between germline ends came to 7 bases. This CDR3 comprises 14 residues. Duration under 3 months, a NOSPECS grade of at least 4, and a Clinical Activity Score of at least 3 characterized the ophthalmopathy patients.

The specimen was blood. The J gene is TRBJ2-2, the V gene TRBV9; D may be TRBD1 (6 bases). The receptor's source is a woman aged 70-85 years with Graves' ophthalmopathy. DNA for the CDR3: TGTGCCAGCAGCGAGGGACAGAACACCGGGGAGCTGTTTTTT. Translating it yields CASSEGQNTGELFF.